This T cell receptor (beta chain) was identified during a study of regulatory T cells in long-lasting Graves disease. Time point reported: persistent/refractory GD, antithyroid drugs over 5 years with positive TRAb. RNA extracted from PBMCs served as the sequencing template. The CDR3 loop spans 14 amino acids. V lost 1 base and J lost 6, with 12 bases in between. Germline values: CDR1 SGHAT, CDR2 FQNNGV. iRepertoire HTBI primers and Arm-PCR of CDR3 regions built TCR beta libraries. One entry per CDR3 protein results from TCRdb running MiXCR on the multiplex PCR reads. This table has 500,000 to 700,000 distinct CDR3 sequences, about 32% appearing once. At least ten counts were recorded for this clonotype. Its cognate antigen is unknown. Findings of the study overall: Persistent disease was characterized by preferential usage of TRBV28, TRBJ1-2 and TRBJ2-5. Fewer public clonotypes were shared by new patients (roughly 970) than by persistent patients (around 2,900).

V is TRBV11-2 and J is TRBJ1-1, with D tentatively TRBD1 (5 bases). The TCR was taken from a female donor with Graves disease. The material was peripheral blood mononuclear cells (PBMCs), obtained when the disease was refractory, from a patient treated with antithyroid drugs. DNA of the CDR3: TGTGCCAGCAGCTTAGCGTTGGGGCTACCTGAAGCTTTCTTT. It translates to CASSLALGLPEAFF.